This is a list of T cell receptor beta chains from one sample in a study of tumor-infiltrating lymphocytes in primary liver carcinoma. TCRdb passed the multiplex PCR reads through MiXCR, listing each CDR3 protein once. The sample carries about 180,000 distinct CDR3 sequences, roughly 60% recorded once. The specimen sequenced was peripheral blood. The receptor source for this set is a man between 35 and 55 years old with primary liver carcinoma and hepatitis B virus infection. Each CDR3 is given with its conserved first and last residue. A D gene is named only where the DNA matches it firmly. Not every row has a clone size; where given, it reads once, few, many or a size class.

>-|TRBJ1-4|once|TRBV7-6
CASSSDRAFNEKLFF
TGTGCCAGCAGCTCCGACCGGGCTTTTAATGAAAAACTGTTTTTT
>-|TRBJ2-2|-|TRBV11-2
CASSLVGAGTAELFF
TGTGCCAGCAGCTTAGTCGGGGCGGGCACCGCGGAGCTGTTTTTT
>TRBD2|TRBJ2-3|-|TRBV11-2
CTSNSSGSSTDTQYF
TGTACCAGCAACTCTAGCGGGAGTAGCACAGATACGCAGTATTTT
>-|TRBJ2-2|few|TRBV6-2/TRBV6-3
CASRRHDTGRELFF
TGTGCCAGCAGACGACATGACACCGGTCGGGAGCTGTTTTTT
>-|TRBJ1-2|-|TRBV6-5
CASSGLSNYGYTF
TGTGCCAGCAGCGGTTTATCTAACTATGGCTACACCTTC
>-|TRBJ2-3|-|TRBV7-9
CANSLSEFGGSDTQYF
TGTGCCAACAGCTTATCTGAGTTTGGGGGTTCAGATACGCAGTATTTT
>-|TRBJ2-2|-|TRBV6-5
CASSYSRDTRELFF
TGTGCCAGCAGTTACTCTCGGGACACCAGGGAACTGTTTTTT
>TRBD1|TRBJ1-5|few|TRBV16
CASSQGTDQPQHF
TGTGCCAGCAGCCAAGGGACAGATCAGCCCCAGCATTTT
>-|TRBJ2-2|few|TRBV4-1
CASSSGKDPGRGELFF
TGCGCCAGCAGCTCCGGGAAAGACCCCGGTCGTGGGGAGCTGTTTTTT
>-|TRBJ2-5|-|TRBV11-2
CASSLEVLKETKYF
TGTGCCAGCAGCTTAGAGGTTCTTAAAGAGACCAAGTACTTC
>-|TRBJ2-6|-|TRBV7-9
CASSPDDSSGANVLTF
TGTGCCAGCAGCCCCGATGACAGCTCTGGGGCCAACGTCCTGACTTTC
>-|TRBJ2-7|many|TRBV11-2
CASSLGQSQYF
TGTGCCAGCAGCCTTGGACAGTCGCAGTACTTC
>-|TRBJ2-1|few|TRBV24-1
CATSDPGQGYNEQFF
TGTGCCACCAGTGACCCCGGGCAGGGGTACAATGAGCAGTTCTTC
>-|TRBJ1-5|-|TRBV4-1
CASIRGGGDGQSQHF
TGCGCCAGCATCCGAGGAGGAGGGGACGGCCAGTCCCAGCATTTT
>-|TRBJ2-1|-|TRBV5-1
CASSLRPNDEQFF
TGCGCCAGCAGCTTGCGGCCGAACGATGAGCAGTTCTTC
>TRBD1|TRBJ2-1|-|TRBV5-1
CAGSLSTGENEQFF
TGCGCCGGCAGCTTGAGTACAGGGGAGAATGAGCAGTTCTTC
>-|TRBJ1-6|-|TRBV11-2
CASGLGSPLLF
TGTGCCAGCGGCTTGGGATCACCCCTCCTCTTT
>TRBD1|TRBJ2-7|-|TRBV6-1
CASSNGQGTAYEQYF
TGTGCCAGCAGTAACGGACAGGGGACCGCCTACGAGCAGTACTTC
>TRBD1|TRBJ2-7|many|TRBV11-3
CASSHAPGQGYEQYF
TGTGCCAGCAGCCACGCTCCGGGACAGGGATACGAGCAGTACTTC
>TRBD1|TRBJ2-4|-|TRBV11-2
CASSLDTGGNIQYF
TGTGCCAGCAGCTTAGATACAGGGGGGAACATTCAGTACTTC
>TRBD2|TRBJ2-7|-|TRBV5-4
CASSVGLAGGPIEQYF
TGTGCCAGCAGCGTGGGACTAGCGGGAGGGCCGATCGAGCAGTACTTC
>-|TRBJ1-1|-|TRBV20-1
CSARATVNTEAFF
TGCAGTGCTAGAGCTACGGTAAACACTGAAGCTTTCTTT
>-|TRBJ1-5|-|TRBV6-5
CASSEAQGAGSGQPQHF
TGTGCCAGCAGTGAAGCACAAGGGGCAGGGTCAGGACAGCCCCAACATTTT
>TRBD1|TRBJ1-2|-|TRBV6-1
CASSEAGTGGDGYTF
TGTGCCAGCAGTGAAGCAGGAACAGGGGGAGATGGCTACACCTTC
>-|TRBJ1-4|-|TRBV7-9
CASSFLGPTNEKLFF
TGTGCCAGCAGCTTTCTGGGACCAACTAATGAAAAACTGTTTTTT
>-|TRBJ1-4|-|TRBV5-5
CASSLGVDATNEKLFF
TGTGCCAGCAGCTTGGGGGTGGACGCAACTAATGAAAAACTGTTTTTT
>-|TRBJ2-3|-|TRBV11-2
CARNLGSTDTQYF
TGTGCCCGCAACTTAGGAAGTACAGATACGCAGTATTTT
>-|TRBJ1-1|few|TRBV30
CAWNPRGARGTEAFF
TGTGCCTGGAACCCGAGGGGGGCGAGGGGCACTGAAGCTTTCTTT
>-|TRBJ2-1|-|TRBV6-5
CASRPEGEGQSYNEQFF
TGTGCCAGCAGGCCTGAGGGGGAGGGGCAATCTTACAATGAGCAGTTCTTC
>TRBD1|TRBJ2-1|-|TRBV11-3
CASSLGLGQGVHEQFF
TGTGCCAGCAGCTTGGGGTTGGGACAGGGTGTACATGAGCAGTTCTTC
>-|TRBJ1-5|-|TRBV6-6
CASGELIQPQHF
TGTGCCAGCGGGGAGTTAATTCAGCCCCAGCATTTT
>-|TRBJ2-5|many|TRBV29-1
CSVDDSSGETQYF
TGCAGCGTTGACGACTCTTCTGGAGAGACCCAGTACTTC
>-|TRBJ2-4|once|TRBV21-1
CAHLWGLAKNIQYF
TGTGCCCATCTCTGGGGGCTAGCCAAAAACATTCAGTACTTC
>TRBD1|TRBJ2-7|-|TRBV6-2/TRBV6-3
CASSYLGQEAYEQYF
TGTGCCAGCAGTTACTTGGGACAGGAGGCCTACGAGCAGTACTTC
>TRBD2|TRBJ2-3|-|TRBV11-1
CGSSYGLAGAASTDTRYF
TGTGGCAGCAGCTACGGACTAGCGGGAGCAGCTAGCACAGATACGCGGTATTTT